This entry is about one T cell receptor beta chain. This sample is drawn from a study of cytomegalovirus exposure and HLA in healthy donors. Overall study: An analysis done earlier identified 100 million to 140 million unique TCR beta sequences from about 179 million T cells.

V was pared by 3 bases and J by 3 bases, with 15 bases between. Germline CDR1 and CDR2: MNHEY and SMNVEV (reference sequence). The CDR3 is 15 amino acids. The study ran its PCR with 60 Vbeta and 13 Jbeta primers. This table comes from immunoSEQ multiplex PCR, and its TCRdb copy is limited to in-frame clones, with some not included. The data hold around 61,000 clones, with approximately 64% observed a single time. The source of this sequence is a man aged 40-49 years in good health and CMV-seropositive. The chain is built from TRBV27 and TRBJ2-7; possible D gene TRBD1, 6 bases. Specimen: PBMCs. The DNA for the CDR3 is TGTGCCAGCAGTTTGGGGGCGAATCACCGCTACGAGCAGTACTTC. It specifies CASSLGANHRYEQYF.